The sequence of this T cell receptor (beta chain) was determined in a study of a mutant IDH1 vaccine in newly diagnosed glioma. In the study overall: Investigators started vaccination 4-6 weeks after radiotherapy alone, or with temozolomide cycles.

On this clone itself: Its antigen is still unknown.

The study, taken as a whole, reports: Changes in the top peripheral T cell clonotypes seemingly had no bearing on pseudoprogression.

The time point was: week 23, last vaccination. The study gave 300 ug of mutant IDH1 20-mer peptide per vaccine dose, with topical imiquimod. Sequencing used immunoSEQ multiplex PCR; TCRdb keeps in-frame clones, though not all of them. The sample includes more than 20,000 clones, about four fifths seen only once; the top ten take 13%. The specimen comprised PBMCs, sampled from a glioma patient whose treatment included an IDH1 peptide vaccine. The receptor comes from a man aged 25-40 years with glioma.

The DNA of the CDR3 is TGTGCCAGCAGCTCCCCGGGTAGTGGATTGAACACCGGGGAGCTGTTTTTT. Translating it yields CASSSPGSGLNTGELFF. The gene calls are TRBV13 and TRBJ2-2; D uncertain. V lost 4 bases, J lost 1 base, and 16 bases lay in between. There are 17 residues in the CDR3. The germline V gene encodes CDR1 PRHDT and CDR2 FYEKMQ (reference sequence).